This T cell receptor (beta chain) was recorded in a study of T cell changes during pregnancy in multiple sclerosis. Trimming shortened V by 3 bases and J by 3 bases, and 8 bases separated the two germline ends. Germline V lookup: CDR1 LNHDA, CDR2 SQIVND (reference sequence). CDR3 length: 14 residues. TCRdb's copy holds only in-frame clones and misses some; the assay was immunoSEQ multiplex PCR. The data hold more than 70,000 clones, with approximately 89% observed a single time. This material consisted of peripheral blood, taken before pregnancy. The clonotype comes from a female donor with multiple sclerosis, enrolled in a pregnancy study. The genes are TRBV19 and TRBJ2-2, with D possibly matching TRBD1 (5 bases). The CDR3 here is CASSILGDTGELFF. The CDR3 DNA follows: TGTGCCAGTAGTATTTTAGGGGACACCGGGGAGCTGTTTTTT.